Included here is one TCR beta chain sequence, with context. Its antigen remains unidentified. This entry belongs to a study of cytomegalovirus exposure and HLA in healthy donors (dated by TCRdb to about 2017). Regarding the complete study: In an earlier analysis of several hundred of the donors, approximately 260 Gb of sequence data and some 100 million unique TCR beta sequences from about 190 million T cells were reported. An earlier analysis of 450 to 750 of the donors used high-throughput TCR beta sequencing to judge whether each TCR beta V gene segment behaved as functional or pseudogenic. In a later analysis, previously published TCR beta repertoires from roughly 710 donors were re-analyzed and high-resolution HLA genotyping was added so that TCR occurrence patterns could be studied. Roughly five DR-DQ haplotypes were handled as single units for association and clustering, since linkage in the cohort was strong. Of the 300 to 500 genotyped donors, over 80% were placed in the genetic ancestry cluster associated with self-reported Caucasian donors. Besides the first cohort of some 670 subjects, a separate validation cohort made up of roughly 120 different subjects was used. Both class I and class II loci were covered by HLA typing, at four-digit resolution. A later genetic analysis took genome-wide SNP genotypes for about three fifths of the 666 donors and used that subset as a discovery cohort. Rather than using new phenotypic data, the later analysis identified candidate immune exposures from TCR beta sequences and from how often those sequences occurred across donors. The number of donors typed differed by locus, with 629-630 for A, B, C, DRB1 and DQB1, roughly 520 for DQA1, 600 to 610 for DPA1, and some 470 for DPB1. All discovery cohort repertoires had been generated using a single sequencing platform. Donor age, sex, ethnicity and CMV serostatus were collected together with the repertoire data. Using immunosequencing, the study profiled T cell repertoires from approximately 700 subjects and related those repertoires to cytomegalovirus serostatus. To predict cytomegalovirus infection status, the study combined high-throughput TCR immunosequencing, statistical association of individual TCRs with disease status, and machine learning. Across 398 genotyped donors of the cohort, an average of about 250,000 unique TCR beta nucleotide sequences per donor were sequenced, and approximately 17% of those sequences were non-productive. The study aimed to test whether cataloging public T cell receptors could reveal signatures of past pathogen exposure. Roughly 300 gigabases of sequencing data and around 80 million unique TCR sequences made up an early release that covered approximately 620 HLA-typed donors. On the study overall, not on this receptor specifically: CMV serostatus was the only immune exposure information available for the cohort. Cytomegalovirus status was reported to be diagnosed by the classifier with high specificity and sensitivity in both the original and validation cohorts. Across donors, most TCR sequences were observed very rarely, whereas some public TCRs were present in many individuals. In a later analysis, most CMV-associated TCR beta chains were found to appear HLA-restricted, with HLA associations seemingly driven largely by CMV exposure. Sequencing depth was assumed to be roughly uniform across donors in the presence/absence analyses, though that assumption may not hold. Compared with equally common non-associated chains, HLA-associated TCR beta chains in a later analysis were more clonally expanded and had lower generation probabilities. According to the authors, the approach could potentially be generalized to other disease states and immunological phenotypes. A further reported finding was that TCR beta sequences accurately predicted the HLA-A and HLA-B alleles for most subjects in the first cohort. When HLA alleles, especially DR and DQ, strongly co-occurred, attributing TCR associations to individual alleles was difficult. According to a later genetic analysis, donors in an Asian-associated ancestry cluster had fewer N-insertions in productive TCRs than the roughly 670-donor mean. In this cohort, only TCR beta chains were sequenced, and detectable features were limited by the absence of alpha or paired-chain data. In an earlier analysis of some 640 of the donors, most TCR beta V segments were observed in productive rearrangements about 90% or about 30% of the time, broadly matching IMGT annotations. Correlated functional status among segregating V segments might be attributable to linkage disequilibrium, but an unknown experimental factor could not be ruled out. An association between a missense DCLRE1C variant and V-gene and J-gene trimming of TCR beta chains was found in a later genetic analysis and replicated in an independent cohort. A few of the identified cytomegalovirus-associated TCR beta chains were confirmed in vitro to be specific for cytomegalovirus antigens. The 87-base-pair reads could not distinguish some IMGT-functional V segments, including TRBV6-2 and TRBV6-3, so those segments were excluded. The study listed 150 to 200 TCR beta chains as associated with cytomegalovirus. According to a later analysis, parvovirus B19, influenza, CMV and Epstein-Barr virus appeared linked to several top co-occurrence clusters. A group of highly shared sequence variants was considered likely to be a technical artifact of the sequencing pipeline. A later analysis found that TCR association rates varied across HLA loci, with DRB1 alleles showing the most associated TCRs and HLA-C alleles the fewest. In a later analysis, 16,951 TCR beta sequences were associated with specific HLA alleles at a false discovery rate of 0.05. Some 15 rarely observed V segments, including chromosome 9 orphons, were excluded from the earlier analysis of some 590 of the donors because counts were too low. HLA typing was unavailable for some donors at each locus, so association tests used only the typed subset.

CDR1 is given as SEHNR and CDR2 as FQNEAQ, both from the germline V gene (reference sequence). V and J lose 3 bases and 6 bases, and a span of 8 bases separates them. The CDR3, from cysteine to phenylalanine, totals 12 residues. Only CDR3 DNA remains: 36 bases, in frame from the first base. The cohort comprised fewer than 750 healthy bone marrow donors. At the time of sampling, all cohort members were nominally healthy, though unrecorded immune exposures were likely present. The donor was CMV seronegative and was included in the group of about 350 seronegative cohort members. A peripheral blood sample was collected from each donor, and TCR beta sequencing was performed on peripheral blood mononuclear cells. Genomic DNA was extracted from the blood cell samples with the Qiagen DNeasy Blood Extraction Kit. The library was prepared using the immunoSEQ multiplex PCR assay. A mixture of 60 forward primers for TCR Vbeta segments and 13 reverse primers for TCR Jbeta segments was used in the multiplex PCR. Amplification of the CDR3 region of rearranged TCR beta genes was performed with a multiplex PCR assay on genomic DNA. On the Illumina HiSeq System, the amplified TCR beta libraries were sequenced as 87-base-pair reads. In the original analysis: In a later analysis, approximately 74 million unique TCR beta chains were counted across the 650 to 700 repertoires, and approximately 11 million of these chains were shared by at least two donors. A nearest-neighbor algorithm error-corrected the raw reads and collapsed the reads into unique sequences, merging closely related sequences to remove PCR and sequencing errors. CDR3 sequences were aligned to IMGT reference sequences to assign V, D and J gene segments. For a sequence to be retained, a match of at least six nucleotides was required to both a V gene segment and a J gene segment. A rearrangement counted as productive if the CDR3 had no stop codons and remained in frame with V and J, and every other rearrangement counted as non-productive. Following IMGT convention, CDR3 was defined as the stretch from the second conserved V-encoded cysteine up to the conserved J-encoded phenylalanine. The earlier analysis of 450 to 750 of the donors excluded any sequence lacking an unambiguous match to a single V gene segment. In an earlier analysis of 587 of the donors, V segments were called functional above 56.7% productive rearrangements and were called segregating when the between-donor standard deviation exceeded 5%. A statistical classification framework was developed to diagnose cytomegalovirus status using the catalog of TCR beta chain sequences. In a later analysis, TCR nucleotide sequences were compared against IMGT/GENE-DB human TR gene sequences so that V and J genes could be assigned. In a later analysis, CDR3 sequences and most-parsimonious VDJ recombination scenarios were assigned using the TCRdist pipeline. In a later analysis, each TCR beta chain was defined by its CDR3 amino acid sequence together with its V-gene family, and reads lacking a unique V-gene family were excluded. To address suspected cross-contamination and a sequencing artifact, a later analysis removed 592 highly shared, low-generation-probability nucleotide sequences. For each public chain, a later analysis derived a clonal expansion index from normalized ranks of inferred template counts within each repertoire. In a later analysis, generation probabilities were computed with a VDJ recombination model fitted to out-of-frame rearrangements, and the resulting probabilities were checked against IGoR. In a later analysis, TCR-TCR, TCR-HLA and TCR-CMV co-occurrence was scored with hypergeometric tests, and a repertoire-size bias correction was applied to TCR pairs. To estimate false discovery rates, a later analysis permuted the HLA or CMV assignments 20 times. A later analysis grouped co-occurring TCRs with DBSCAN, adding TCRdist sequence similarity when clustering within HLA-allele-positive subsets. Co-occurrence clustering excluded repertoires with fewer than 30,000 or more than 120,000 public chains, plus five with anomalous nucleotide sharing. TCRdb took this table from immuneACCESS and kept in-frame rearrangements with V and J called. Such tables lack part of the clones; where checked against another copy, unresolved V genes explain under half of the gap, and the rest is unexplained. Clonal size and the V and J genes are those of that table, whereas D and trimming came from the DNA. This sample's table contains 100,000 to 150,000 clones. Approximately 2.6% of the sample lies in the top ten.

The receptor chain draws on TRBV7-9 and TRBJ1-2; TRBD1 might be the D gene, on 5 matching bases. What was sequenced was PBMCs. The sequence was collected from a man aged 30-40 years in good health and CMV-seronegative. The CDR3 sequence is CASSFGRDGYTF. The bases are TGTGCCAGCAGCTTCGGCAGGGATGGCTACACCTTC.